The sequence of this T cell receptor beta chain was determined in a study of shared clonotypes between healthy human individuals. Study-wide findings and caveats: Rarefaction showed sorted-subset sequencing was incomplete despite large depth.

TCRdb keeps only in-frame clones here, not all; method: immunoSEQ multiplex PCR. Of approximately 1.5 million clones in the sample, 95% to 99% are singletons; the top ten hold roughly 0.42%. With respect to this clone: Its antigen is undetermined.

The CDR3 is made up of 14 amino acids. Between the trimmed V and J ends, which lost 0 bases and 4 bases, there was a span of 6 bases. The V gene's germline CDR1 is SEHNR and CDR2 FQNEAQ (reference sequence). The sequence derives from a young man in good health. The V call is TRBV7-9, the J call TRBJ2-2; unclear D gene. The specimen was naive CD4+ T cells sorted from blood. Subset given: CD45RA+ positively selected. The DNA of the CDR3 is TGTGCCAGCAGCTTAGCGTCGATCACCGGGGAGCTGTTTTTT. Its protein product is CASSLASITGELFF.